This is a list of T cell receptor beta chains from one sample in a study of cytomegalovirus exposure and HLA in healthy donors. This table comes from immunoSEQ multiplex PCR, and its TCRdb copy is limited to in-frame clones, with some not included. The sample has more than 140,000 clones; about 64% are singletons. The specimen was PBMCs. Source of these receptors: a woman aged 30 to 39 in good health and CMV-seropositive. The CDR3 runs from the conserved cysteine through the conserved F or W. The order of the fields is D gene, CDR3 length, J gene, clone size, V gene, CDR3 protein, CDR3 DNA. The D gene is left open where the match is weak. Size values are once, few and many counts, or a class for expanded clones, and some rows have none.

NA	13	TRBJ2-7	NA	TRBV10-3	CAISESTTYEQYF	TGTGCCATCAGTGAGTCGACTACCTACGAGCAGTACTTC
TRBD1	18	TRBJ2-5	few	TRBV11-3	CASSFDVYPTGSQETQYF	TGTGCCAGCAGCTTCGATGTCTACCCGACAGGGAGCCAAGAGACCCAGTACTTC
NA	14	TRBJ1-2	few	TRBV30	CAWSSPAGRYGYTF	TGTGCCTGGAGTTCCCCCGCAGGGCGCTATGGCTACACCTTC
TRBD1	14	TRBJ1-1	NA	TRBV5-4	CASSNDRGSTEAFF	TGTGCCAGCAGCAACGACAGGGGGTCCACTGAAGCTTTCTTT
NA	18	TRBJ2-3	NA	TRBV7-9	CASSLGQAYSLSTDTQYF	TGTGCCAGCAGCTTAGGACAGGCTTACTCACTCAGCACAGATACGCAGTATTTT
NA	17	TRBJ2-5	few	TRBV7-2	CASSLSRDTASVETQYF	TGTGCCAGCAGCTTAAGCCGGGACACAGCCAGCGTAGAGACCCAGTACTTC
TRBD1	16	TRBJ2-1	NA	TRBV19	CASSIPGQGVTNEQFF	TGTGCCAGTAGTATACCGGGACAGGGGGTTACGAATGAGCAGTTCTTC
TRBD2	13	TRBJ2-7	NA	TRBV4-1	CASSLQGGYEQYF	TGCGCCAGCAGCCTCCAGGGAGGGTACGAGCAGTACTTC
TRBD1	14	TRBJ1-1	NA	TRBV2	CASSPQGADTEAFF	TGTGCCAGCAGTCCTCAGGGGGCTGACACTGAAGCTTTCTTT
TRBD2	17	TRBJ2-2	NA	TRBV10-3	CAISSGRGSSNTGELFF	TGTGCCATCAGTAGCGGGAGGGGGAGTTCGAACACCGGGGAGCTGTTTTTT
NA	14	TRBJ2-2	NA	TRBV18	CASSQQGNTGELFF	TGTGCCAGCTCGCAGCAGGGGAACACCGGGGAGCTGTTTTTT
TRBD2	15	TRBJ2-2	NA	TRBV9	CASSESGVNTGELFF	TGTGCCAGCAGCGAGAGCGGGGTGAACACCGGGGAGCTGTTTTTT
TRBD2	15	TRBJ2-5	NA	TRBV7-9	CASSPTSVLQETQYF	TGTGCCAGCAGCCCGACTAGCGTACTACAAGAGACCCAGTACTTC
NA	14	TRBJ2-7	NA	TRBV6-5	CASSYSGLTYEQYF	TGTGCCAGCAGTTACTCGGGACTCACTTACGAGCAGTACTTC
TRBD2	18	TRBJ2-3	NA	TRBV7-8	CASSLLRESSGGSDTQYF	TGTGCCAGCAGCCTACTCCGGGAGTCTAGCGGGGGGTCAGATACGCAGTATTTT
NA	13	TRBJ1-2	many	TRBV6-5	CASSSRANYGYTF	TGTGCCAGCAGCTCAAGAGCTAACTATGGCTACACCTTC
TRBD2	13	TRBJ2-1	NA	TRBV7-9	CASSWRGVNEQFF	TGTGCCAGCAGCTGGCGGGGGGTCAATGAGCAGTTCTTC
TRBD2	16	TRBJ2-7	NA	TRBV7-2	CASSSWTSGRLYEQYF	TGTGCCAGCAGCTCCTGGACTAGCGGGAGGCTCTACGAGCAGTACTTC
NA	14	TRBJ2-1	NA	TRBV6-5	CASGNGARFNEQFF	TGTGCCAGCGGCAATGGAGCTAGGTTTAATGAGCAGTTCTTC
NA	11	TRBJ2-1	few	TRBV6-5	CASTSGDEQFF	TGTGCCAGCACCTCGGGAGATGAGCAGTTCTTC
TRBD1	13	TRBJ1-4	NA	TRBV29-1	CSVADRGREKLFF	TGCAGCGTGGCAGACAGGGGGCGGGAAAAACTGTTTTTT
TRBD1	14	TRBJ1-2	NA	TRBV10-3	CAISRDRAGYGYTF	TGTGCCATCAGTCGGGACAGGGCGGGATATGGCTACACCTTC
NA	13	TRBJ2-7	NA	TRBV7-9	CASSPPAGYEQYF	TGTGCCAGCAGCCCCCCCGCAGGGTACGAGCAGTACTTC
NA	13	TRBJ2-1	few	TRBV6-4	CASSTGSGNEQFF	TGTGCCAGCAGTACAGGGTCAGGCAATGAGCAGTTCTTC
NA	13	TRBJ2-1	NA	TRBV6-5	CASGGLYYNEQFF	TGTGCCAGCGGAGGGCTATACTACAATGAGCAGTTCTTC
NA	16	TRBJ2-3	once	TRBV19	CASSPDRGKGADTQYF	TGTGCCAGTAGTCCGGACCGCGGAAAAGGGGCAGATACGCAGTATTTT